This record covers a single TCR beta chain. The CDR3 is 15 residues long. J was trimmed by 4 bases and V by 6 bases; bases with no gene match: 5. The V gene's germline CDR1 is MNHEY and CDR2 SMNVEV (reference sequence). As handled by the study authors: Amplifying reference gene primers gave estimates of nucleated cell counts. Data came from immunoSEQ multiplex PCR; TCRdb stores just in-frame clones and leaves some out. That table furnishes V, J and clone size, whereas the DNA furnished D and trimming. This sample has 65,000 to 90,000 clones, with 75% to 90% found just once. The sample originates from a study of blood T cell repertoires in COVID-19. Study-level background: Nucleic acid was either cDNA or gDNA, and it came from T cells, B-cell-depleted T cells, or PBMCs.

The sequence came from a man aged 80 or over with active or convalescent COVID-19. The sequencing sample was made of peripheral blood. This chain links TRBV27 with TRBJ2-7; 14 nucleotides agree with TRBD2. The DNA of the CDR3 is TGTGCCAGCAGGCCGGGACTAGCGGGAGAATACGAGCAGTACTTC. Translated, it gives CASRPGLAGEYEQYF.